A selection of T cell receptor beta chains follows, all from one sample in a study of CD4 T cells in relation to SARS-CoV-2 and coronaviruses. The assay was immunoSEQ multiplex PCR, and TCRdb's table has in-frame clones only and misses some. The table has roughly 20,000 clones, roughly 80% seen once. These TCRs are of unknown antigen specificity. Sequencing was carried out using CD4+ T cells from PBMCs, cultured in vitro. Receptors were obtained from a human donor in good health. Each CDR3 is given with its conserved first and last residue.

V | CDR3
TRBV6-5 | CASAGTGGFQPQHF
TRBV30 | CAWSGTQEETQYF
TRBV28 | CASSPSDRPNYGYTF
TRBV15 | CATSRDSGQGAGGELFF
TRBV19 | CASSITPPGQGLADTQYF
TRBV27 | CASSLAGGKRTGELFF
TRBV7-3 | CASSRGREHTDTQYF
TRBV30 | CAWKVGGRDQPQHF
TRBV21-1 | CASSKCGGAKNIQYF
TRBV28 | CASSVNDNEQFF
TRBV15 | CATSRVIGEKLFF
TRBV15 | CATSPLPWGTGELFF
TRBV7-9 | CASSDLSGGLNTGELFF
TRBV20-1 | CSASSRGGTGNQPQHF
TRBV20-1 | CSASDRQRLYNEQFF
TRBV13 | CASSTLAGRVKWEQYF
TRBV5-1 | CASSFGRAPYNEQFF
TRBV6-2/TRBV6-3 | CASSYSSGNTIYF
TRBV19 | CASSPSRGSAGNTEAFF
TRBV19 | CATPTGQPTGELFF
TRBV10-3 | CAISESTGTTEAFF
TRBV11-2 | CASSLTPAGDNSPLHF
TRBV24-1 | CATSDETGRTSDPSYNEQFF
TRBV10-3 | CAISERGGYTF
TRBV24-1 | CATSSRRNTGELFF
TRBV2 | CASTKRQRNTEAFF
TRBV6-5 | CASSKNRGGTEAFF
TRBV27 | CASGIGLAGVRRNEQFF
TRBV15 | CATSRGGQGAPGYTF
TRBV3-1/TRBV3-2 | CASSQGGAKGAFF
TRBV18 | CASSPKAGSTGELFF
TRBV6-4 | CASSELAGRTDTQYF
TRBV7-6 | CASSSRDRKSSYEQYF
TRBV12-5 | CASASDGTYGYTF
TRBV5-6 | CASSFAGTGINSPLHF